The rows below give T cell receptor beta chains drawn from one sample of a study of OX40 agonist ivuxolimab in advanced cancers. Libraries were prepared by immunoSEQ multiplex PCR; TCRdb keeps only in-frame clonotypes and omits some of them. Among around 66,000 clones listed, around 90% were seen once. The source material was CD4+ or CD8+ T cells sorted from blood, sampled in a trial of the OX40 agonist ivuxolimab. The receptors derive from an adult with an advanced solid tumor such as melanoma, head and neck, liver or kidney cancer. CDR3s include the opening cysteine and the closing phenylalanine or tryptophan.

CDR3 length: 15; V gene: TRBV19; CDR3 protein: CASSIGSGQQETQYF
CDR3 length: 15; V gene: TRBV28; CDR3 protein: CASSFSRWLNTEAFF
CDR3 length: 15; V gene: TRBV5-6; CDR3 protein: CASSRRSGGNQPQHF
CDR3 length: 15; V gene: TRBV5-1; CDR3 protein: CASSLLGEGQETQYF
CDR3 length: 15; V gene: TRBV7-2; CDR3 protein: CASSLSGGHNSPLHF
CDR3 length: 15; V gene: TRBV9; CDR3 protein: CASSLTGVANSPLHF
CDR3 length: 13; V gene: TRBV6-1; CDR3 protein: CASNRGGQDTQYF
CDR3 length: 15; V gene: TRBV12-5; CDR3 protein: CASGLRDREFSPLHF
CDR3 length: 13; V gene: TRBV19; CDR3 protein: CASSRKPKDTQYF
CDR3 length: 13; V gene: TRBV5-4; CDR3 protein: CASIAGGRNEQFF
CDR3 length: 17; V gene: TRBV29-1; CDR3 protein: CSEPRIWGQGYNSPLHF
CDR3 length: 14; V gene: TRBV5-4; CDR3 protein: CASSSATVYNEQFF
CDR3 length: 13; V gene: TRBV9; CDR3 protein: CASSPRENTEAFF
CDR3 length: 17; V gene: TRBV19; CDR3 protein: CASSIGGGQATNYGYTF
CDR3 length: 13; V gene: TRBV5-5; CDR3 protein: CASSSGLNTEAFF
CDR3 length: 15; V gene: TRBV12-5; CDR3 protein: CASGLVTGLSYEQYF
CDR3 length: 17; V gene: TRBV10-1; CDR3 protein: CASSEGPTGARGTEAFF
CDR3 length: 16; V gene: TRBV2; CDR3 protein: CASSERLAWRSGELFF
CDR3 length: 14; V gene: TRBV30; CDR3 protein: CAWGDRARGTEAFF
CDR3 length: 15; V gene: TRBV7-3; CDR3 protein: CASSAGTGRGTEAFF
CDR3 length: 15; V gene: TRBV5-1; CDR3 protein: CASSLEGTTQETQYF
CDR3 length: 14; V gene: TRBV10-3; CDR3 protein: CAISDPGGGYEQYF
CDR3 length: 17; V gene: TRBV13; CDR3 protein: CASSFTTGGVGANVLTF
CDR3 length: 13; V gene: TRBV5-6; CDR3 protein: CASSLWGYTEAFF
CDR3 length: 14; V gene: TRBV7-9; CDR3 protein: CASSREGSNTEAFF
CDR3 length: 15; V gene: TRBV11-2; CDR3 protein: CASSRTGGQGEKLFF
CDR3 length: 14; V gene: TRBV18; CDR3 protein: CASSSGQGISEQYF
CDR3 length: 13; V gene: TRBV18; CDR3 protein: CASSPPQYNEQFF
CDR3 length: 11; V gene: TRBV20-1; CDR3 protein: CSARFAGYGFF
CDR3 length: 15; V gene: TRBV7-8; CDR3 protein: CASASNRRGGDTQYF
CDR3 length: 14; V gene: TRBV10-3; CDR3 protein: CAISAVGLSYEQYF
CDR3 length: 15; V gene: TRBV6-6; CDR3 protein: CASSYQLSRATEAFF
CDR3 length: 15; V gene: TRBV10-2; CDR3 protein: CASTLGPDGYQPQHF
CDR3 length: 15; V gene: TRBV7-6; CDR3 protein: CASSLTPSRGQPQHF
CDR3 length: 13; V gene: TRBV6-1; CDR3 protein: CASTGTVAYEQYF
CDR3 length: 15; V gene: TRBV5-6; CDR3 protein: CASLPLQGSNYGYTF
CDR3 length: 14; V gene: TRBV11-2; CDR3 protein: CASSQRPNTDTQYF
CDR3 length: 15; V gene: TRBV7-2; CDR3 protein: CASSPTGRGLGGQYF
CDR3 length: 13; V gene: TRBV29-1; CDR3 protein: CSVERQVNTEAFF
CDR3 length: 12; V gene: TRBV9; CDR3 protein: CASSPRAGEQFF
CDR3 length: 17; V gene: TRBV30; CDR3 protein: CAWSAGPHGTGPGELFF
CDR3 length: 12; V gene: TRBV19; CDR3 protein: CASSGSYNEQFF
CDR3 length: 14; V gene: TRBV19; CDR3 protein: CASSIGQGPHEQYF
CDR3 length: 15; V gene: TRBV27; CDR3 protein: CASSSQGNTNYGYTF
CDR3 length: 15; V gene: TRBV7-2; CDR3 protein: CASSLPPGTGDGYTF